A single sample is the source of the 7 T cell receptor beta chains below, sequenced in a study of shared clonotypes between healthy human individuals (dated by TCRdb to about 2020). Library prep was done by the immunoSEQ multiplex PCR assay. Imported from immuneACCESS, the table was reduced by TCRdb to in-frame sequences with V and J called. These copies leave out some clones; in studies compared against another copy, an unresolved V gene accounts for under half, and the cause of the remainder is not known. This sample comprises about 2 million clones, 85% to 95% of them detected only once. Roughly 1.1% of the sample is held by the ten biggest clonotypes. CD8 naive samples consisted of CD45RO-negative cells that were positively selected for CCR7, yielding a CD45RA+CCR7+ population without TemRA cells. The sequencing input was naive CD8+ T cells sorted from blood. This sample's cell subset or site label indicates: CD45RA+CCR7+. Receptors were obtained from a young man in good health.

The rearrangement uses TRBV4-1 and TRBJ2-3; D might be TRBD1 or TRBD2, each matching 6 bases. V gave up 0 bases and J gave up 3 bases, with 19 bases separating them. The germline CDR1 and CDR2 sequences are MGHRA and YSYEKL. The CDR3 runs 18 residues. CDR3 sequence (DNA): TGCGCCAGCAGCCAAGATACGCAGAGTCAGGGGAGGACAGATACGCAGTATTTT. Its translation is CASSQDTQSQGRTDTQYF.

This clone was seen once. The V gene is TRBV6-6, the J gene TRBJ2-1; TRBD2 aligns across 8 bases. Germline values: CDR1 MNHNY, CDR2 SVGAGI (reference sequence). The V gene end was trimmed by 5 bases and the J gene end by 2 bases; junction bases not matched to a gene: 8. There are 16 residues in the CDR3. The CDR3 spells CASSATGRGAYNEQFF. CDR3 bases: TGTGCCAGCAGTGCTACCGGGCGGGGGGCCTACAATGAGCAGTTCTTC.

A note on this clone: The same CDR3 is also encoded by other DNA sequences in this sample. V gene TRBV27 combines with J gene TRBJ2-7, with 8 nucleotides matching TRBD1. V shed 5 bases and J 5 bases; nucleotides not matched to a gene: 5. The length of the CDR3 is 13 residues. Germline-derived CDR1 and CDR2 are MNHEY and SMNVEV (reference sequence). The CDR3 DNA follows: TGTGCCAGCAGTCTGGGGACAGGTCACGAGCAGTACTTC. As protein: CASSLGTGHEQYF.

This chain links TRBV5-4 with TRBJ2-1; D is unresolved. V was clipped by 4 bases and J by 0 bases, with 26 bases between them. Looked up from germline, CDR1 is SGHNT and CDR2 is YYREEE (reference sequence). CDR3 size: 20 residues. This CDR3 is CASSHLGWVSAVPSYNEQFF. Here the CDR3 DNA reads TGTGCCAGCAGCCACCTCGGTTGGGTGTCGGCTGTTCCCTCCTACAATGAGCAGTTCTTC.

As DNA, the CDR3 is TGTGCCAGCAGCTTGGGGGGGACTAGCGAATACAATGAGCAGTTCTTC. Translating gives CASSLGGTSEYNEQFF. V usage is TRBV13 and J usage is TRBJ2-1; 10 bases match TRBD2. Germline-derived CDR1 and CDR2 are PRHDT and FYEKMQ (reference sequence). The CDR3 consists of 16 residues. J was trimmed by 4 bases and V by 3 bases; bases with no gene match: 6.

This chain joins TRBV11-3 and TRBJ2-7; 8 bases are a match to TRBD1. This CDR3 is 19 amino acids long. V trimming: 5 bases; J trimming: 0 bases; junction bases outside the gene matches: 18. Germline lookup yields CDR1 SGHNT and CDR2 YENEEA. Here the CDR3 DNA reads TGTGCCAGCAGCGTTGACAGGGGCCCCGCTCCTTACAGCTCCTACGAGCAGTACTTC. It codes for CASSVDRGPAPYSSYEQYF.

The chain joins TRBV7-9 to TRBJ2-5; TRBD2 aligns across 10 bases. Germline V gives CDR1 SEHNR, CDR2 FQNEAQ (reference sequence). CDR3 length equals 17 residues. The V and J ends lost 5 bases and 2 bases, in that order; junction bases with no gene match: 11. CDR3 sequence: CASSPERGLAEQETQYF. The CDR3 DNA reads TGTGCCAGCAGCCCTGAAAGAGGACTAGCGGAACAAGAGACCCAGTACTTC.